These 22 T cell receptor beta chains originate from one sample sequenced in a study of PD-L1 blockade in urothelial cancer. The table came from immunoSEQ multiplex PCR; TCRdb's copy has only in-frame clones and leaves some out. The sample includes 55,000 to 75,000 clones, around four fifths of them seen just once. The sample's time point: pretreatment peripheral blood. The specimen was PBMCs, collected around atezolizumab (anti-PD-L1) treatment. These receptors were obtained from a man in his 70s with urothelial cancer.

CDR3 sequence: CASSPSARNYGYTF. CDR3 nucleotides: TGTGCCAGCAGCCCGTCCGCCAGGAACTATGGCTACACCTTC. V and J are TRBV4-2 and TRBJ1-2, with D unclear. CDR1 is LGHNA, CDR2 YNFKEQ, per germline. V was trimmed by 4 bases and J by 2 bases, leaving 11 bases between them. The CDR3 length is 14 residues.

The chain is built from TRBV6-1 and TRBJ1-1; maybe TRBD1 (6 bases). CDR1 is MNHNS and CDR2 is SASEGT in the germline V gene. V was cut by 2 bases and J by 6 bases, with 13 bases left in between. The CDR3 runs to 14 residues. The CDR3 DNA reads TGTGCCAGCAGTGAAATTACAGGGCGAGCTGAAGCTTTCTTT. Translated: CASSEITGRAEAFF.

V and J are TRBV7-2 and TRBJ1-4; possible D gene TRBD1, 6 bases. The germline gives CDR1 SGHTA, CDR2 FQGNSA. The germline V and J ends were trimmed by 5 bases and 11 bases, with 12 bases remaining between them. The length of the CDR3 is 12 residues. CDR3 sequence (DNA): TGTGCCAGCAGCCTCGGACAGACCAAACTGTTTTTT. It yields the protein CASSLGQTKLFF.

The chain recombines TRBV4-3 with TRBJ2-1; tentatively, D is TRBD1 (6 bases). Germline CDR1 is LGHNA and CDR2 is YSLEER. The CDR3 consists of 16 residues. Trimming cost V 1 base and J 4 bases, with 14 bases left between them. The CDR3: CASSQGNRALYNEQFF. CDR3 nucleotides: TGCGCCAGCAGCCAAGGGAACAGGGCGCTTTACAATGAGCAGTTCTTC.

CDR3 sequence: CASRGGTYNEQFF. The DNA of the CDR3 is TGTGCCAGCCGCGGTGGAACCTACAATGAGCAGTTCTTC. V is TRBV5-4 and J is TRBJ2-1; D is unresolved. Germline CDR1 is SGHNT and CDR2 is YYREEE (reference sequence). The CDR3 runs to 13 residues. Deletions cut 7 bases from V and 2 bases from J, with 10 bases between.

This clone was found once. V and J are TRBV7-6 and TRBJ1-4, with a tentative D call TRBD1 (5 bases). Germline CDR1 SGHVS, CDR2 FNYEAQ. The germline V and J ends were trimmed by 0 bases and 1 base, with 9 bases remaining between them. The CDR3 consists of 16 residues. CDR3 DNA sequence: TGTGCCAGCAGCTTAGCATTCCAGGGAACTAATGAAAAACTGTTTTTT. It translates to CASSLAFQGTNEKLFF.

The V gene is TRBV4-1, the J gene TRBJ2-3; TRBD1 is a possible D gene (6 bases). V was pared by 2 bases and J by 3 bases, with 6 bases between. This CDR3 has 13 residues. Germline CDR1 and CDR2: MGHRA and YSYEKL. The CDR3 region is CASSQQGTDTQYF. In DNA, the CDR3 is TGCGCCAGCAGCCAACAGGGGACAGATACGCAGTATTTT.

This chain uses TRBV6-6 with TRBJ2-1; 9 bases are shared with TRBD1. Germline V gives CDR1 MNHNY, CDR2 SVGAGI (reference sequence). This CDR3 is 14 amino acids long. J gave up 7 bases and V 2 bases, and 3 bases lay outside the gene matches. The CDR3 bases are TGTGCCAGCAGTTACGTACAGGGGGCGAATGAGCAGTTCTTC. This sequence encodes CASSYVQGANEQFF.

The CDR3 DNA reads as TGTGCCAGCAGCTTAGCTGGGAGTAGCGGATACGAGCAGTACTTC. This translates into CASSLAGSSGYEQYF. The rearrangement uses TRBV7-2 and TRBJ2-7; the D gene is possibly TRBD2 (6 bases). Germline CDR1 SGHTA, CDR2 FQGNSA. Trimming cost V 0 bases and J 4 bases, with 13 bases left between them. The CDR3 runs to 15 residues.

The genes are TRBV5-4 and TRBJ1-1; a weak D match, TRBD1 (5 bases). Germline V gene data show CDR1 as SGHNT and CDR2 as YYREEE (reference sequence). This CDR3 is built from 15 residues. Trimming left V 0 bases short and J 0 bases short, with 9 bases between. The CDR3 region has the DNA TGTGCCAGCAGCTTGGGCCAGGGCGTGAACACTGAAGCTTTCTTT. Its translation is CASSLGQGVNTEAFF.

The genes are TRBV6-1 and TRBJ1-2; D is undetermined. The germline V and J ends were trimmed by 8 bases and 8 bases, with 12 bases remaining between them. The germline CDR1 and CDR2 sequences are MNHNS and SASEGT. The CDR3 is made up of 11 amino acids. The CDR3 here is CASGRFEGYTF. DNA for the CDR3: TGTGCCAGCGGTCGTTTTGAGGGCTACACCTTC.

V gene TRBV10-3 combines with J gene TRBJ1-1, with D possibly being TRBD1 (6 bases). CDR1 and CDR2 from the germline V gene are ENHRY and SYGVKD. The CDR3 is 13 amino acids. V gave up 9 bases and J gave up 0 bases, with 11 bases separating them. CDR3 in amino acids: CAIRTDMNTEAFF. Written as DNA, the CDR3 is TGTGCCATTAGGACAGACATGAACACTGAAGCTTTCTTT.

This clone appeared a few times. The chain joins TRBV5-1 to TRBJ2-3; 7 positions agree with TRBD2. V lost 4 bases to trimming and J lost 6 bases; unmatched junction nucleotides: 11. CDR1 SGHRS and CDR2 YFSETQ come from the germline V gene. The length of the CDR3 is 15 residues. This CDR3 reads CASSQAGEGADTQYF. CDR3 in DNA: TGCGCCAGCAGCCAGGCTGGGGAGGGAGCTGATACGCAGTATTTT. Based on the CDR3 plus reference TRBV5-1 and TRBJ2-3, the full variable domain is KAGVTQTPRYLIKTRGQQVTLSCSPISGHRSVSWYQQTPGQGLQFLFEYFSETQRNKGNFPGRFSGRQFSNSRSEMNVSTLELGDSALYLCASSQAGEGADTQYFGPGTRLTVL.

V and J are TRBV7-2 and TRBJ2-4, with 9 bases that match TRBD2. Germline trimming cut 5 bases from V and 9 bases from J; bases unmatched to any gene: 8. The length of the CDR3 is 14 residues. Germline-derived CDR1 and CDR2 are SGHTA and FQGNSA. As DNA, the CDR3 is TGTGCCAGCAGCCCCTTAAGCGGGAGGAGCATTCAGTACTTC. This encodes CASSPLSGRSIQYF.

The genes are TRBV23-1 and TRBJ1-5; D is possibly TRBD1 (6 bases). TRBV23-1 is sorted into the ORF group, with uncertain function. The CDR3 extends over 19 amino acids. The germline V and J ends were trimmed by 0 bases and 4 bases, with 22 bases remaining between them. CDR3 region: CASSQSRAEQGSGNQPQHF. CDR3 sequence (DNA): TGCGCCAGCAGTCAATCGCGGGCCGAACAGGGAAGTGGGAATCAGCCCCAGCATTTT.

The CDR3: CASSGNVGADSGNTIYF. As DNA, the CDR3 is TGTGCCAGTAGTGGAAACGTTGGGGCCGACTCTGGAAACACCATATATTTT. The chain links TRBV19 to TRBJ1-3, with D perhaps matching TRBD1 (5 bases). This CDR3 is built from 17 residues. V was cut by 5 bases and J by 0 bases, with 17 bases left in between. Germline V gene lookup returns CDR1 LNHDA and CDR2 SQIVND (reference sequence).

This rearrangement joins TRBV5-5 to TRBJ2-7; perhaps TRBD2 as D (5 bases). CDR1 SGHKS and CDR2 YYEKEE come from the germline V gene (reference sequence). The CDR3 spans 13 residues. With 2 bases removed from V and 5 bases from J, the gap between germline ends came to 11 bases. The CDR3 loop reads CASSFRLSDEQYF. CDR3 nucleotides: TGTGCCAGCAGCTTCCGACTATCAGACGAGCAGTACTTC.

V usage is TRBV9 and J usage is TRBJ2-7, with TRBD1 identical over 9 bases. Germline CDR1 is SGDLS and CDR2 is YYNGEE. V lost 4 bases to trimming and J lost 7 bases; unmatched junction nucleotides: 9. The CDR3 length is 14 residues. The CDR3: CASSTQTGGGEQYF. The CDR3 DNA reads TGTGCCAGCAGCACACAAACAGGGGGCGGGGAGCAGTACTTC.

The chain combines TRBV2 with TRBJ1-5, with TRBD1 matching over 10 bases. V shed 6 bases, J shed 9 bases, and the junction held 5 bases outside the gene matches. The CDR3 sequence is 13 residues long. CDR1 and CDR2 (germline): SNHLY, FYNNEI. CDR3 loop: CASRDRGRWPQHF. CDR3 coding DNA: TGTGCCAGCAGAGACAGGGGGCGATGGCCCCAGCATTTT.

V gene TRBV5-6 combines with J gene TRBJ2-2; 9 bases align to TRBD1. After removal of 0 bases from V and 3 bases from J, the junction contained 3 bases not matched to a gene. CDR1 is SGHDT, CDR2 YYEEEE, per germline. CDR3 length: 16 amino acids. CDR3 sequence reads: CASSLAGTGHTGELFF. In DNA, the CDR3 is TGTGCCAGCAGCTTGGCCGGGACAGGGCACACCGGGGAGCTGTTTTTT.

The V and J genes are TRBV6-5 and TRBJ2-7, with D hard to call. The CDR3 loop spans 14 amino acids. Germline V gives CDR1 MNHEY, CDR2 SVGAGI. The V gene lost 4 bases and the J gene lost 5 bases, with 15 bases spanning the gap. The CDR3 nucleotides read TGTGCCAGCAGTTGCGATTCGACTCGGGACGAGCAGTACTTC. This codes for CASSCDSTRDEQYF.

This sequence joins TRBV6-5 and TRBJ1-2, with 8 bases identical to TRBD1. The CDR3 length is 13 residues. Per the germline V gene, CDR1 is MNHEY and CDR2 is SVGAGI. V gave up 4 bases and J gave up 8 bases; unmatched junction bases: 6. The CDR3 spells CASSSGGAQGYTF. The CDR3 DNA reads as TGTGCCAGCAGTTCAGGGGGCGCCCAGGGCTACACCTTC.